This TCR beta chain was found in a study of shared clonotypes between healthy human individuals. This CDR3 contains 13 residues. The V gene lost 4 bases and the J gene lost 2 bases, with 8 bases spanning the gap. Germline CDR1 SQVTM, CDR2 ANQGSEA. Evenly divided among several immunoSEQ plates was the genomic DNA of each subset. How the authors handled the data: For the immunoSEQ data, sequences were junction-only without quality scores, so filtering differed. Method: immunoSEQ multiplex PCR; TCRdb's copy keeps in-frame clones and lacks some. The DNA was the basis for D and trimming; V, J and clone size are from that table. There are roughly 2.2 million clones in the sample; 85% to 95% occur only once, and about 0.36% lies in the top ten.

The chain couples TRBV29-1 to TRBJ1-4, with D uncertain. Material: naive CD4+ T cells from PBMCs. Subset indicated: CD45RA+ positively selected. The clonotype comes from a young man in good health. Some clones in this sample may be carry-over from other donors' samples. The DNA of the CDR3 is TGCAGCGTTGTGCAGGCGACTAATGAAAAACTGTTTTTT. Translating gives CSVVQATNEKLFF.